This entry is about one TCR beta chain. This entry comes from a study of blood T cell repertoires in COVID-19. Study-level background: COVID-19 samples, acute and convalescent, were from the United States, Italy and Spain.

Original processing notes: Counts of nucleated cells, estimated from reference gene primer amplification, were obtained. The protocol was immunoSEQ multiplex PCR, while the TCRdb copy is restricted to in-frame clones and leaves out a portion. Clone size and the V and J calls come from that table; the DNA yielded D and trimming. In the table there are 200,000 to 250,000 clones, about 86% of which are singletons. The CDR3 covers 12 residues. The V gene lost 4 bases and the J gene lost 10 bases, with 14 bases spanning the gap. From germline, CDR1 is GTSNPN and CDR2 SVGIG (reference sequence). This TCR was sampled from a woman aged 40 to 50 with acute COVID-19. The specimen was PBMCs or T cells enriched from blood (not recorded which). The J gene is TRBJ2-1, the V gene TRBV30, with no clear D. The CDR3 is CAWNLGRGEQFF. CDR3 in DNA: TGTGCCTGGAACCTGGGTCGAGGAGAGCAGTTCTTC.